The clone carrying this TCR beta chain was observed many times. Its antigen is currently unknown. The data were obtained in a study of early T cells in non-severe SARS-CoV-2 infection. At the level of the study: Chains were not paired, and sequencing was done on bulk RNA from unsorted whole blood. Overall study results and limits: Reliance on VDJdb matching favored anti-spike CD8 responses; private and CD4 specificities were missed.

cDNA molecules, individually, were tagged with unique molecular identifiers. A single record per CDR3 protein comes from TCRdb applying MiXCR to the 5' RACE reads. The repertoire includes roughly 51,000 distinct CDR3 sequences, roughly 6% of them detected once, and 2.8% sits in the top ten. The source was whole blood, collected at baseline. The origin of this receptor is an adult who was a healthcare worker with PCR-confirmed SARS-CoV-2 infection or an uninfected control (not recorded which).

The chain's CDR3 is CASSYGRTQGTGALKLFF. CDR3 bases: TGTGCCAGCAGTTACGGCCGAACTCAGGGGACAGGCGCACTAAAACTGTTTTTT. The chain uses TRBV6-5 and TRBJ1-4; 8 bases are a match to TRBD1. This CDR3 has 18 residues. V was pared by 2 bases and J by 10 bases, with 18 bases of the junction left unmatched. Germline lookup yields CDR1 MNHEY and CDR2 SVGAGI.